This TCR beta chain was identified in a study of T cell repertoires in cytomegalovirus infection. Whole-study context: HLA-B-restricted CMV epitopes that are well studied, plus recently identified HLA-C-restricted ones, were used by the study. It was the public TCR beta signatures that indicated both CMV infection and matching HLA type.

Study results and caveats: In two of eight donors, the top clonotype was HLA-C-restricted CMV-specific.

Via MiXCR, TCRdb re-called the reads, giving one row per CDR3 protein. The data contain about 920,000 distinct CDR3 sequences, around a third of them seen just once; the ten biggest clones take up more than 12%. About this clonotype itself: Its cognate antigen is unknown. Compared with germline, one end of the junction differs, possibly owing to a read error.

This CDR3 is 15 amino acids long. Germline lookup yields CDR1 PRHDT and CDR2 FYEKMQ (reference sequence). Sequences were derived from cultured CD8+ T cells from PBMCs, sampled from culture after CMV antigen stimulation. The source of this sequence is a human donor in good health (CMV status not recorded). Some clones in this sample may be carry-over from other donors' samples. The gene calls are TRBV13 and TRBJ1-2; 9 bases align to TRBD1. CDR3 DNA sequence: TGTGCCAGCAGCGTAGGGACAGGGAGTGGGAATGGCTACACCTTC. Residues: CASSVGTGSGNGYTF.